These 5 T cell receptor beta chains were all obtained from the same sample, sequenced in a study of cytomegalovirus exposure and HLA in healthy donors. Measured with immunoSEQ multiplex PCR; TCRdb has only the in-frame clones, and not every one. This table has roughly 130,000 clones, more than 70% appearing once. Input material: PBMCs. The receptors stem from a young man in good health and CMV-seronegative.

The gene calls are TRBV6-5 and TRBJ2-3; the D is unclear. The CDR3 covers 12 residues. The germline V and J ends were trimmed by 6 bases and 2 bases, with 6 bases remaining between them. Germline assignment: CDR1 MNHEY and CDR2 SVGAGI. The CDR3 loop reads CASRINTDTQYF. The CDR3, as DNA: TGTGCCAGCAGAATCAACACAGATACGCAGTATTTT.

This chain uses TRBV6-5 with TRBJ2-5; maybe TRBD1 (5 bases). V was shortened by 9 bases and J by 2 bases, with 13 bases between the two germline ends. CDR1 and CDR2 from the germline V gene are MNHEY and SVGAGI. The CDR3 covers 13 residues. The CDR3 DNA reads as TGTGCCAGTACAGGATACAGACAAGAGACCCAGTACTTC. Translating it yields CASTGYRQETQYF.

This chain links TRBV14 with TRBJ2-7, with 12 bases that match TRBD2. Per the germline V gene, CDR1 is SGHDN and CDR2 is FVKESK. The CDR3 covers 15 residues. V dropped 4 bases and J dropped 6; count of bases not matched to a gene: 7. The chain's CDR3 is CASSPTSGRGTEQYF. The CDR3 DNA sequence: TGTGCCAGCAGCCCGACTAGCGGGAGAGGGACCGAGCAGTACTTC. The full variable domain, with the rest looked up from reference TRBV14 and TRBJ2-7, is EAGVTQFPSHSVIEKGQTVTLRCDPISGHDNLYWYRRVMGKEIKFLLHFVKESKQDESGMPNNRFLAERTGGTYSTLKVQPAELEDSGVYFCASSPTSGRGTEQYFGPGTRLTVT.

V gene TRBV6-5 combines with J gene TRBJ2-1, with D unresolved. Germline V gene lookup returns CDR1 MNHEY and CDR2 SVGAGI. Trimming removed 7 bases from V and 5 bases from J, with 6 bases in between. The CDR3 consists of 11 residues. The DNA of the CDR3 is TGTGCCAGCACTAAAAACAATGAGCAGTTCTTC. It codes for CASTKNNEQFF.

V is TRBV10-3 and J is TRBJ1-1; TRBD1 is a possible D gene (5 bases). The CDR3 extends over 14 amino acids. The germline V and J ends were trimmed by 6 bases and 4 bases, with 15 bases remaining between them. Germline CDR1 and CDR2: ENHRY and SYGVKD. The CDR3 sequence is CAIRGSGPPTEAFF. The CDR3 DNA is TGTGCCATCAGGGGCTCAGGGCCCCCCACTGAAGCTTTCTTT.